This T cell receptor (beta chain) was identified during a study of blood T cell repertoires in COVID-19. Trimming cost V 4 bases and J 6 bases; bases outside gene matches: 12. This CDR3 has 17 residues. The germline gives CDR1 SEHNR, CDR2 FQNEAQ (reference sequence). Measured with immunoSEQ multiplex PCR; TCRdb has only the in-frame clones, and not every one. Altogether about 130,000 clones are present, approximately 90% being singletons, with the ten largest covering around 18%. The TCR sequence derives from a man aged 45 to 65 with active or convalescent COVID-19. V is TRBV7-9 and J is TRBJ2-3; 11 nucleotides agree with TRBD1. The sample consisted of peripheral blood. CDR3 nucleotide sequence: TGTGCCAGCAGCTCCCCTGAGAGGGACAGGGGGAAGGATACGCAGTATTTT. Its translation is CASSSPERDRGKDTQYF.